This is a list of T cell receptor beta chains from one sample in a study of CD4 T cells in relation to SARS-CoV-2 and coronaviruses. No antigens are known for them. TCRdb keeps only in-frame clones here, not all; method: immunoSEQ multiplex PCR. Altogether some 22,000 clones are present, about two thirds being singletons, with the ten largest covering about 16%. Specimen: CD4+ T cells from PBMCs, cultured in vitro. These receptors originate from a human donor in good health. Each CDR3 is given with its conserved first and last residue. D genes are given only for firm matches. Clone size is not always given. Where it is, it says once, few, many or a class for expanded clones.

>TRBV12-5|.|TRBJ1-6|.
CASGLARSPLHF
TGTGCTAGTGGTTTGGCGAGATCACCCCTCCACTTT
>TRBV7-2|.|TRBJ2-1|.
CASSPSNSYNEQFF
TGTGCCAGCAGCCCGAGCAACTCCTACAATGAGCAGTTCTTC
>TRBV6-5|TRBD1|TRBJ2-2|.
CASSSDRAADTGELFF
TGTGCCAGCAGTTCGGACAGGGCTGCCGACACCGGGGAGCTGTTTTTT
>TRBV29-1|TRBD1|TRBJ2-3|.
CSVAGGDRGEDTQYF
TGCAGCGTGGCCGGGGGGGACAGGGGGGAAGATACGCAGTATTTT
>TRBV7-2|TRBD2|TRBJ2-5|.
CASSLALAGVQETQYF
TGTGCCAGCAGCTTAGCCCTAGCGGGGGTCCAAGAGACCCAGTACTTC
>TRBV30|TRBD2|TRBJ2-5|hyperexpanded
CAWGSGGSRETQYF
TGTGCCTGGGGATCGGGCGGGAGCCGGGAGACCCAGTACTTC
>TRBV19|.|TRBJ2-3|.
CASSIGTRTDTQYF
TGTGCCAGTAGTATTGGGACGAGAACAGATACGCAGTATTTT
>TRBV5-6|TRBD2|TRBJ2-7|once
CASSLFSRGLAGVYEQYF
TGTGCCAGCAGCTTATTCAGCCGGGGACTAGCGGGAGTCTACGAGCAGTACTTC
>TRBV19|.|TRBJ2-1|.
CASSIVQLAPSSYNEQFF
TGTGCCAGTAGTATAGTGCAACTAGCTCCTAGCTCCTACAATGAGCAGTTCTTC
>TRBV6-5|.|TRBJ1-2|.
CASSQTTNYGYTF
TGTGCCAGCAGCCAGACAACAAACTATGGCTACACCTTC
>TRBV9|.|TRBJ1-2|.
CASSVAPGVFYGYTF
TGTGCCAGCAGCGTAGCTCCGGGCGTATTCTATGGCTACACCTTC
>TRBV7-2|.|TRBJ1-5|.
CASSLAVGQSWQPQHF
TGTGCCAGCAGCTTAGCGGTCGGGCAGAGTTGGCAGCCCCAGCATTTT
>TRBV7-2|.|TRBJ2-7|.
CASSLNGPNSYEQYF
TGTGCCAGCAGCTTGAACGGCCCTAATTCCTACGAGCAGTACTTC
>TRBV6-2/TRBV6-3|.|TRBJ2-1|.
CASSYGENEQFF
TGTGCCAGCAGTTACGGAGAGAATGAGCAGTTCTTC
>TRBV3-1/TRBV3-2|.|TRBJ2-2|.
CASSQERGSTGELFF
TGTGCCAGCAGCCAAGAGAGGGGATCCACCGGGGAGCTGTTTTTT